The rows below give T cell receptor beta chains drawn from one sample of a study of CD8 T cells in Susac syndrome. TCRdb re-called the immunoSEQ multiplex PCR reads through MiXCR, storing one row per CDR3 protein. The table shows some 140,000 distinct CDR3 sequences, with roughly 76% occurring only once. Sample: CD8+ T cells from PBMCs. The receptors come from a human donor with multiple sclerosis. CDR3s include the opening cysteine and the closing phenylalanine or tryptophan. A D gene is named only where the DNA matches it firmly. Only some rows state a clone size, as once, few, many or a class for expanded clones.

J gene: TRBJ2-2
D gene: NA
clone size: NA
V gene: TRBV9
CDR3 protein: CASSVRGAELFF
CDR3 DNA: TGTGCCAGCAGCGTACGAGGGGCGGAGCTGTTTTTT

J gene: TRBJ2-1
D gene: NA
clone size: NA
V gene: TRBV20-1
CDR3 protein: CSARDLTGAYNEQFF
CDR3 DNA: TGCAGTGCTAGAGATCTAACCGGGGCCTACAATGAGCAGTTCTTC

J gene: TRBJ2-7
D gene: NA
clone size: NA
V gene: TRBV2
CDR3 protein: CATKGGDSYEQYF
CDR3 DNA: TGTGCCACCAAAGGCGGAGACTCCTACGAGCAGTACTTC

J gene: TRBJ1-5
D gene: NA
clone size: NA
V gene: TRBV6-1
CDR3 protein: CASSDSRVPARNQPQHF
CDR3 DNA: TGTGCCAGCAGTGATAGCCGGGTACCGGCGCGTAACCAGCCCCAGCATTTT

J gene: TRBJ2-6
D gene: TRBD2
clone size: once
V gene: TRBV7-3
CDR3 protein: CASSPGTSSWDSGANVLTF
CDR3 DNA: TGTGCCAGCAGCCCAGGGACTAGCTCCTGGGACTCTGGGGCCAACGTCCTGACTTTC

J gene: TRBJ2-5
D gene: NA
clone size: once
V gene: TRBV3-1
CDR3 protein: CASSQPSQETQYF
CDR3 DNA: TGTGCCAGCAGCCAGCCCAGTCAAGAGACCCAGTACTTC

J gene: TRBJ2-5
D gene: NA
clone size: NA
V gene: TRBV6-1
CDR3 protein: CAATSGDGETQYF
CDR3 DNA: TGTGCCGCCACCTCAGGGGACGGGGAGACCCAGTACTTC

J gene: TRBJ2-1
D gene: TRBD1
clone size: NA
V gene: TRBV6-1
CDR3 protein: CASTLTRAGGSEQFF
CDR3 DNA: TGTGCCAGCACCCTAACCCGGGCAGGGGGTAGTGAGCAGTTCTTC

J gene: TRBJ2-1
D gene: NA
clone size: once
V gene: TRBV6-4
CDR3 protein: CASSEGPGSTMEQFF
CDR3 DNA: TGTGCCAGCAGTGAGGGGCCAGGGTCCACAATGGAGCAGTTCTTC

J gene: TRBJ1-4
D gene: NA
clone size: NA
V gene: TRBV12-3/TRBV12-4
CDR3 protein: CASSSLSGYPNEKLFF
CDR3 DNA: TGTGCCAGCAGTTCCCTTAGTGGGTACCCTAATGAAAAACTGTTTTTT

J gene: TRBJ2-5
D gene: TRBD1
clone size: NA
V gene: TRBV5-8
CDR3 protein: CASRRERTGGVETQYF
CDR3 DNA: TGTGCCAGCAGACGCGAGCGGACAGGGGGCGTAGAGACCCAGTACTTC